The 4 T cell receptor beta chains in this list originate from one sample, sequenced in a study of PD-L1 blockade in urothelial cancer. TCRdb keeps only in-frame clones here, not all; method: immunoSEQ multiplex PCR. This sample has about 30,000 clones, with roughly 84% found just once. Indicated time point: peripheral blood 6 weeks after treatment start. Sequenced here: PBMCs, sampled around atezolizumab (anti-PD-L1) treatment. The receptors were sampled from a man aged 70-80 years with urothelial cancer.

V and J are TRBV28 and TRBJ2-7; tentatively, D is TRBD1 (5 bases). CDR3 length: 12 residues. Trimming removed 2 bases from V and 3 bases from J, with 5 bases in between. Germline values: CDR1 MDHEN, CDR2 SYDVKM. The CDR3 is CASSLRGYEQYF. In nucleotides, the CDR3 is TGTGCCAGCAGTTTAAGGGGCTACGAGCAGTACTTC.

This sequence joins TRBV27 and TRBJ1-2, with D maybe TRBD1 (5 bases). V lost 2 bases, J lost 7 bases, and 11 bases lay in between. The CDR3 extends over 13 amino acids. Germline V CDR1 and CDR2: MNHEY, SMNVEV (reference sequence). For the CDR3, the DNA is TGTGCCAGCAGTTTACAGGGTAGCGGTGGCTACACCTTC. Protein sequence: CASSLQGSGGYTF.

V gene TRBV6-1 combines with J gene TRBJ2-4; 8 nucleotides line up with TRBD2. Germline values: CDR1 MNHNS, CDR2 SASEGT. The CDR3 sequence is 14 residues long. The trim removed 6 bases at V and 3 bases at J, leaving 4 bases unmatched. The CDR3 bases are TGTGCCAGCAGGGCGACTAGCGACAAAAACATTCAGTACTTC. Translated, it gives CASRATSDKNIQYF.

The genes are TRBV6-5 and TRBJ2-3, with 7 bases aligning to TRBD2. Germline trimming cut 6 bases from V and 4 bases from J; bases unmatched to any gene: 7. This CDR3 comprises 14 residues. Per germline, CDR1 MNHEY and CDR2 SVGAGI. CDR3 sequence (DNA): TGTGCCAGCAGCCGGGGGGTAGGGGCAGATACGCAGTATTTT. It is translated as CASSRGVGADTQYF.